The sequence of this T cell receptor (beta chain) was determined in a study of blood T cell repertoires in COVID-19. Across the whole study: Samples representing acute and convalescent COVID-19 were sourced from the United States, Italy and Spain. The analysed material was cDNA or gDNA that came from T cells, B-cell-depleted T cells, or PBMCs.

Per the original methods: The authors estimated nucleated cell counts from reference gene primer amplification. The data were produced by immunoSEQ multiplex PCR, yet TCRdb's version contains in-frame clones alone and is incomplete. The DNA gave D and trimming, while V, J and clone size come from that table. The data contain 300,000 or so clones, around 86% of them singletons. This CDR3 has 12 amino acids. Germline V lookup: CDR1 SEHNR, CDR2 FQNEAQ (reference sequence). The V end lost 8 bases, the J end lost 3 bases, and 10 bases lay between the germline ends. The chain uses TRBV7-9 and TRBJ1-2; possible D gene TRBD1, 5 bases. The sequenced material came from peripheral blood. This TCR derives from a man aged 45 to 65 with active or convalescent COVID-19. CDR3 in DNA: TGTGCCAGCGATGGGACTTACTATGGCTACACCTTC. This codes for CASDGTYYGYTF.